This T cell receptor beta chain was captured by sequencing in a study of Ad26.COV2.S vaccination and SARS-CoV-2 variants. Sequencing used immunoSEQ multiplex PCR; TCRdb keeps in-frame clones, though not all of them. The table has roughly 500,000 clones, roughly nine tenths seen once. As for treatment: 15 to 20 received Ad26.COV2.S at low or high dose, single or two shots; several received placebo; per-sample allocation not given. All samples were drawn on day 63, counting from the first vaccine or placebo injection. The CDR3 contains 15 residues. Germline V gives CDR1 MNHEY, CDR2 SVGAGI. J was trimmed by 4 bases and V by 5 bases; bases with no gene match: 5.

The J gene is TRBJ1-4, the V gene TRBV6-5, with TRBD1 matching 9 bases. Here the sequenced sample was peripheral blood, taken in a trial of Ad26.COV2.S vaccine versus placebo. This TCR was sampled from a person aged 18 to 65 who received the Ad26.COV2.S COVID-19 vaccine or a placebo. Here the CDR3 reads CASSQPGQGNEKLFF. The CDR3 nucleotides are TGTGCCAGCAGTCAGCCGGGACAGGGTAATGAAAAACTGTTTTTT.